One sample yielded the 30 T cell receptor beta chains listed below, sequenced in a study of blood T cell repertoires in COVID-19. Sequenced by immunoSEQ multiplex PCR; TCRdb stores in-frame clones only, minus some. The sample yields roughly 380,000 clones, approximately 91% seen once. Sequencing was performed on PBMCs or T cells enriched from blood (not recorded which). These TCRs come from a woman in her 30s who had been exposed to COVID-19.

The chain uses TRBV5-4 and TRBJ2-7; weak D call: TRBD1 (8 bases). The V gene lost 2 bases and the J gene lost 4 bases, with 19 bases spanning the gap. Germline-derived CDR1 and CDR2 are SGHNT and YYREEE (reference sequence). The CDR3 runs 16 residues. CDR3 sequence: CASSLGGGQGGYEQYF. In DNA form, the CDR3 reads TGTGCCAGCAGCTTAGGAGGAGGACAGGGAGGGTACGAGCAGTACTTC. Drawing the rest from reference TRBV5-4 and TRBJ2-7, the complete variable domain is ETGVTQSPTHLIKTRGQQVTLRCSSQSGHNTVSWYQQALGQGPQFIFQYYREEENGRGNFPPRFSGLQFPNYSSELNVNALELDDSALYLCASSLGGGQGGYEQYFGPGTRLTVT.

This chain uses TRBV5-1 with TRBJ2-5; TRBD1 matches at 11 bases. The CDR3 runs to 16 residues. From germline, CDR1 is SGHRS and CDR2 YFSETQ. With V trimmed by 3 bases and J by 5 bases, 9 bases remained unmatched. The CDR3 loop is CASSSGRTGGWETQYF. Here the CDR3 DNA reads TGCGCCAGCAGCTCGGGTCGGACAGGGGGCTGGGAGACCCAGTACTTC.

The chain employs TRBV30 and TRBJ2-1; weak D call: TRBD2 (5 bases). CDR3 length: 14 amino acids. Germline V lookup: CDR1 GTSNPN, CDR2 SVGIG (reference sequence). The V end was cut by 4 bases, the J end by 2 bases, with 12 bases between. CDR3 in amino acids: CAWTPAATYNEQFF. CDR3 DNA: TGTGCCTGGACCCCAGCGGCTACCTACAATGAGCAGTTCTTC.

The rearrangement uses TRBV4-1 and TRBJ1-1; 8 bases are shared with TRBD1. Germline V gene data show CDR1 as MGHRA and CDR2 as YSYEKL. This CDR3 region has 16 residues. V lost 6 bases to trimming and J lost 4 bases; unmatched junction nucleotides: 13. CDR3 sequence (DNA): TGCGCCAGCAGAAAAGAGTGGCAGGGGGCGGGCACTGAAGCTTTCTTT. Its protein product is CASRKEWQGAGTEAFF.

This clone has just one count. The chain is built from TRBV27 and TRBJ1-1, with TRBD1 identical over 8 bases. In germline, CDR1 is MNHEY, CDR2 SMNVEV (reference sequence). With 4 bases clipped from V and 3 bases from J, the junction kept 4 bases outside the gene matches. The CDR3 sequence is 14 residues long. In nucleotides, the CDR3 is TGTGCCAGCAGTTCAACAGGGGGGGACACTGAAGCTTTCTTT. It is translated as CASSSTGGDTEAFF.

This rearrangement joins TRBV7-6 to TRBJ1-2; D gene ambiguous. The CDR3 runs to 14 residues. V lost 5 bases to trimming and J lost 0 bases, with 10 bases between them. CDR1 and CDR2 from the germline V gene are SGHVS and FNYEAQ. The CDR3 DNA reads TGTGCCAGCAGCCCACCGGAGGCTAACTATGGCTACACCTTC. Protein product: CASSPPEANYGYTF.

The CDR3 DNA sequence: TGTGCCATCCAACAACGCGGGGCCGCGGGGACCGGGGAGCTGTTTTTT. It encodes CAIQQRGAAGTGELFF. This rearrangement joins TRBV24-1 to TRBJ2-2; D perhaps matches TRBD2 (6 bases). The CDR3 covers 16 residues. The germline V gene encodes CDR1 KGHDR and CDR2 SFDVKD. The V end lost 11 bases, the J end lost 5 bases, and 23 bases lay between the germline ends.

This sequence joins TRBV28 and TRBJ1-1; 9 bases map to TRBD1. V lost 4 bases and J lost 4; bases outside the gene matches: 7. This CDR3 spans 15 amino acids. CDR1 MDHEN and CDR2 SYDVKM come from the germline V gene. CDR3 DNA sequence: TGTGCCAGCAGTTCACCGGGACAGGGCCCCACTGAAGCTTTCTTT. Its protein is CASSSPGQGPTEAFF.

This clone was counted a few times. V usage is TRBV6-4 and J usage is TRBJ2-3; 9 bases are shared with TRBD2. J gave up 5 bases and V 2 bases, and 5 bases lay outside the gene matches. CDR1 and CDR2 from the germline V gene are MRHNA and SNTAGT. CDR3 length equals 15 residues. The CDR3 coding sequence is TGTGCCAGCAGTGACGAGGCGGGAGGGCGAGATACGCAGTATTTT. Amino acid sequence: CASSDEAGGRDTQYF.

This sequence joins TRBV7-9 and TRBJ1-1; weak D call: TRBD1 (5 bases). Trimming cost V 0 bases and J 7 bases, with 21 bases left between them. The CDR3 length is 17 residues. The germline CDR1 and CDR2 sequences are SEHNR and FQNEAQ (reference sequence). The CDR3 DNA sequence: TGTGCCAGCAGCTTAGCCCACGGGGCCCCCGGCGGGGTTGAAGCTTTCTTT. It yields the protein CASSLAHGAPGGVEAFF.

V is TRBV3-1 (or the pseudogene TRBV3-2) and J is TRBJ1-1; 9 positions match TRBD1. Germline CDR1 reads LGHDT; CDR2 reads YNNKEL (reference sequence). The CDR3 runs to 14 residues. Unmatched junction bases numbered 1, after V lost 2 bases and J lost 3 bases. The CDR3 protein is CASSQWDRDTEAFF. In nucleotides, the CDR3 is TGTGCCAGCAGCCAATGGGACAGGGACACTGAAGCTTTCTTT.

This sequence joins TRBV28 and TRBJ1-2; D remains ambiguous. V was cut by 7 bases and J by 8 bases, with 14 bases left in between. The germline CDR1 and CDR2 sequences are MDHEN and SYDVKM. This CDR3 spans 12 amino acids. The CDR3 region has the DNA TGTGCCAGCAAAGAACAATACAGAGGCTACACCTTC. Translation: CASKEQYRGYTF.

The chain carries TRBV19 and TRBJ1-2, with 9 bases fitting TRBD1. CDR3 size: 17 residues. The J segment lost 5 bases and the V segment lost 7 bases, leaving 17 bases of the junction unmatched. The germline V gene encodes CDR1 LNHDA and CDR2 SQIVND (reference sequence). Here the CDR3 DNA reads TGTGCCAGTACCACCAACAACGCCGGACAGGGGCCGTATGGCTACACCTTC. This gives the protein CASTTNNAGQGPYGYTF.

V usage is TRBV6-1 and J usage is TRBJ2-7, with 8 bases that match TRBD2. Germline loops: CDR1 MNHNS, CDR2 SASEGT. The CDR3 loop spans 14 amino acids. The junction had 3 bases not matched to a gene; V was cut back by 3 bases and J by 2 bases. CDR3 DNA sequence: TGTGCCAGCAGTGAGCCCGGGAGGGCCTACGAGCAGTACTTC. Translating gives CASSEPGRAYEQYF.

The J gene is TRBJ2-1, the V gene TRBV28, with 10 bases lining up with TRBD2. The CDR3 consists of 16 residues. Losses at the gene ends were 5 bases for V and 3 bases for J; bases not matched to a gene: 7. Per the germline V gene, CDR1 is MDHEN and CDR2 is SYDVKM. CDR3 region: CASSRGLAIYYNEQFF. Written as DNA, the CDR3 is TGTGCCAGCAGTCGGGGACTAGCGATCTACTACAATGAGCAGTTCTTC.

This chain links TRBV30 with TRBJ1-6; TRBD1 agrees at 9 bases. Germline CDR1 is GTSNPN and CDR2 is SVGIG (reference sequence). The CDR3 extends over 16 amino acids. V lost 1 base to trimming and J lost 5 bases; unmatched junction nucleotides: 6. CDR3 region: CAWSATTGGNNSPLHF. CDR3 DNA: TGTGCCTGGAGTGCGACGACAGGGGGGAATAATTCACCCCTCCACTTT.

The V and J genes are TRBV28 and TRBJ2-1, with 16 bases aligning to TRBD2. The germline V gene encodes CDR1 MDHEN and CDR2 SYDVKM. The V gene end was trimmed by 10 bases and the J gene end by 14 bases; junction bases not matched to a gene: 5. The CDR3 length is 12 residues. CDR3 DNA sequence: TGTGCCACCATGGGGACTAGCGGGAGGGAGTTCTTC. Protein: CATMGTSGREFF. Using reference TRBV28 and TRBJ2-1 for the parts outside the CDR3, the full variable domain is DVKVTQSSRYLVKRTGEKVFLECVQDMDHENMFWYRQDPGLGLRLIYFSYDVKMKEKGDIPEGYSVSREKKERFSLILESASTNQTSMYLCATMGTSGREFFGPGTRLTVL.

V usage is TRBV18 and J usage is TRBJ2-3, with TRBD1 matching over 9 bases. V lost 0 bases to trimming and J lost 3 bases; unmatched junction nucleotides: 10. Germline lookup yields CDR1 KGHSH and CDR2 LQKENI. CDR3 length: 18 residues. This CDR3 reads CASSPPVWDREETDTQYF. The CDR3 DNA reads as TGTGCCAGCTCACCACCGGTGTGGGACAGGGAGGAAACAGATACGCAGTATTTT.

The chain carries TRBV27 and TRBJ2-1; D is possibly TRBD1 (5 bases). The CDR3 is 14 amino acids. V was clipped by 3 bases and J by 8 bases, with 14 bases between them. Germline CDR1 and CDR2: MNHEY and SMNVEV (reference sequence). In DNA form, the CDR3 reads TGTGCCAGCAGTTTTGCGGCCCAGGGCCATGAGCAGTTCTTC. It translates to CASSFAAQGHEQFF.

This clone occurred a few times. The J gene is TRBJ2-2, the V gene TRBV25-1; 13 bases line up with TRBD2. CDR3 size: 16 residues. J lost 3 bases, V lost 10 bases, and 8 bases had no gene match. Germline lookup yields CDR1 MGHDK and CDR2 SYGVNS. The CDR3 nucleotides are TGTGCCAATGGGACTAGCGGGGAGGGGGACACCGGGGAGCTGTTTTTT. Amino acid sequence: CANGTSGEGDTGELFF.

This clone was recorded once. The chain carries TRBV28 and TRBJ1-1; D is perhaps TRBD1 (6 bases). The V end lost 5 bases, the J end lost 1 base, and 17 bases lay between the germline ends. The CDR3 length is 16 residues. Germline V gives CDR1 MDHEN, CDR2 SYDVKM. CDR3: CASSIQGVGTNTEAFF. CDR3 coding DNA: TGTGCCAGCAGTATACAGGGTGTAGGAACGAACACTGAAGCTTTCTTT.

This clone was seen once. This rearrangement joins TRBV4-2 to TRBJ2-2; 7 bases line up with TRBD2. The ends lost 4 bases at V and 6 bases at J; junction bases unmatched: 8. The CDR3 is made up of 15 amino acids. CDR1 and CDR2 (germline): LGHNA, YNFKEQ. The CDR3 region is CASSPMGREPGELFF. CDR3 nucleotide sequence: TGTGCCAGCAGCCCGATGGGGAGGGAACCCGGGGAGCTGTTTTTT.

CDR3 sequence: CASIDRVDEKLFF. The CDR3 region has the DNA TGTGCCAGCATCGACAGGGTGGATGAAAAACTGTTTTTT. The chain uses TRBV6-1 and TRBJ1-4, with 7 bases identical to TRBD1. This CDR3 comprises 13 residues. CDR1 and CDR2 (germline): MNHNS, SASEGT. V shed 7 bases and J 6 bases; nucleotides not matched to a gene: 5.

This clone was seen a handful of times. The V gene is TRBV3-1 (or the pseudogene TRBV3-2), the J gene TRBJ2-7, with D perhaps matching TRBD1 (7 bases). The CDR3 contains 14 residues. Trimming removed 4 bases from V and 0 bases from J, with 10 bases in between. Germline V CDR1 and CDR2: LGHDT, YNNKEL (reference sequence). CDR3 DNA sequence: TGTGCCAGCAGCCGGAGGGGGCGCTCCTACGAGCAGTACTTC. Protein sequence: CASSRRGRSYEQYF.

The CDR3: CASNSGPTGELFF. As DNA, the CDR3 is TGCGCCAGCAATTCAGGGCCCACCGGGGAGCTGTTTTTT. This chain joins TRBV10-2 and TRBJ2-2; D is perhaps TRBD1 (5 bases). V lost 7 bases and J 4 bases, leaving 10 bases between the germline ends. This CDR3 has 13 residues. CDR1 is WSHSY and CDR2 is SAAADI in the germline V gene.

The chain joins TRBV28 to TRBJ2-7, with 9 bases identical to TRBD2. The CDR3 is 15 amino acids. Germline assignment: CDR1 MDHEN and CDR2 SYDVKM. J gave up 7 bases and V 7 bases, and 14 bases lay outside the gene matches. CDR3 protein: CASNLGAGGPKEQYF. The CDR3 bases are TGTGCCAGCAACCTAGGGGCGGGAGGGCCAAAGGAGCAGTACTTC.

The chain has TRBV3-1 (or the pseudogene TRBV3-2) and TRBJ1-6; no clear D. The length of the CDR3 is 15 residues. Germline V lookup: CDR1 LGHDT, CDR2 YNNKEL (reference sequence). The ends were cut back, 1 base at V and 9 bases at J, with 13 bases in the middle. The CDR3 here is CASSQVGGPGSPLHF. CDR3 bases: TGTGCCAGCAGCCAAGTTGGAGGTCCGGGTTCACCCCTCCACTTT.

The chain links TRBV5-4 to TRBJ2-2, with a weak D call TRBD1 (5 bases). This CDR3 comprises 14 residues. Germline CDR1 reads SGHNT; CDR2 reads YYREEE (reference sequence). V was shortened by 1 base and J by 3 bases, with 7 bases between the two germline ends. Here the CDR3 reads CASSLTGHTGELFF. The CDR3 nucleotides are TGTGCCAGCAGCTTGACAGGTCACACCGGGGAGCTGTTTTTT.

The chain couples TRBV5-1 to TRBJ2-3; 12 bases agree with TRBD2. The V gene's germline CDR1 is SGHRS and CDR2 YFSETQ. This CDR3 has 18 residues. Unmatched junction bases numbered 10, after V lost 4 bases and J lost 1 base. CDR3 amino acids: CASSQGLAGTAGTDTQYF. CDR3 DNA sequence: TGCGCCAGCAGCCAAGGACTAGCGGGGACGGCGGGCACAGATACGCAGTATTTT.

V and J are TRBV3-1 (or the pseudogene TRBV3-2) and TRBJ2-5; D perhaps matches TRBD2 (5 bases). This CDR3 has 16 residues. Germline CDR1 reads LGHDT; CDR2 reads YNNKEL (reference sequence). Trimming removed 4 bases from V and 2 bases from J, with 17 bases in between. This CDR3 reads CASSPLSGASQETQYF. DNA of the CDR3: TGTGCCAGCAGCCCCCTCAGCGGAGCCAGTCAAGAGACCCAGTACTTC.